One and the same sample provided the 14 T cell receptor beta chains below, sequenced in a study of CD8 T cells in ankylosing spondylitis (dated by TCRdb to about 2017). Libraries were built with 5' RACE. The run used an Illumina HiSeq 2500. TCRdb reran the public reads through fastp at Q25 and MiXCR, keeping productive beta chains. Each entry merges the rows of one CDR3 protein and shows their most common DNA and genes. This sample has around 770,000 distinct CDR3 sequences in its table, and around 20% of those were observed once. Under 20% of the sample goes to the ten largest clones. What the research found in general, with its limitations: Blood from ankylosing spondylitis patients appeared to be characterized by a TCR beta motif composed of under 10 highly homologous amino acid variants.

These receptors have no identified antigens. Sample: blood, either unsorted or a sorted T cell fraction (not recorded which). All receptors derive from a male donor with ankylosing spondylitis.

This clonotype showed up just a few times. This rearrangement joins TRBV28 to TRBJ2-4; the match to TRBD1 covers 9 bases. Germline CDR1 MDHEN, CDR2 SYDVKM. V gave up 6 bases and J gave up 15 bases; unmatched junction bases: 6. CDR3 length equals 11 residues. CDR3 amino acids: CASSRDRVTYF. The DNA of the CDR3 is TGTGCCAGCAGCCGGGACAGGGTTACGTACTTC.

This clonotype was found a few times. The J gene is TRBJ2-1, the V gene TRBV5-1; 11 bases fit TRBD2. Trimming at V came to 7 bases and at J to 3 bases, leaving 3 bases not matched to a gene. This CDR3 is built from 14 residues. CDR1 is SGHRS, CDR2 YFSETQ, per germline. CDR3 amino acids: CASATSGDYNEQFF. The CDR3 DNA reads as TGCGCCAGCGCGACTAGCGGGGACTACAATGAGCAGTTCTTC.

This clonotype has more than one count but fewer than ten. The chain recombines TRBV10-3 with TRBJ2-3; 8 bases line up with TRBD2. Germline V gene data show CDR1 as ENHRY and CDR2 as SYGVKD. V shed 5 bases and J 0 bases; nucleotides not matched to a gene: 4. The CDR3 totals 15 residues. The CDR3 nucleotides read TGTGCCATCAGTATAGCGGGAACAAGCACAGATACGCAGTATTTT. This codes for CAISIAGTSTDTQYF.

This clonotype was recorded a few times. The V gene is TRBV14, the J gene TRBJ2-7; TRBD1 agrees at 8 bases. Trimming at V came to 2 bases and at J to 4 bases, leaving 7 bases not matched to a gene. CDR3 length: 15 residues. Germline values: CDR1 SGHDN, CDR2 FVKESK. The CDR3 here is CASSQLQGATYEQYF. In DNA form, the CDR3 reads TGTGCCAGCAGCCAATTGCAGGGGGCAACATACGAGCAGTACTTC.

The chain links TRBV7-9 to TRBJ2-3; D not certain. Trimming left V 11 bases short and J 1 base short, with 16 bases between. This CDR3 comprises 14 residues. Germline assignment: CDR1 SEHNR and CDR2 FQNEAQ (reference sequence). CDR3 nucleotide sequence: TGTGCCTACAGCTCCGGTTTTCGCACAGATACGCAGTATTTT. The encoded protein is CAYSSGFRTDTQYF.

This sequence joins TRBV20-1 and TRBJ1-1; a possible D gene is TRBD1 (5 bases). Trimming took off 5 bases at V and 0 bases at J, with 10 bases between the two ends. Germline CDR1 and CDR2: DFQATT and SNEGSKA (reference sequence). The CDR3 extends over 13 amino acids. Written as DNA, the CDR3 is TGCAGTGCTCCGACAGATTTGAACACTGAAGCTTTCTTT. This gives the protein CSAPTDLNTEAFF.

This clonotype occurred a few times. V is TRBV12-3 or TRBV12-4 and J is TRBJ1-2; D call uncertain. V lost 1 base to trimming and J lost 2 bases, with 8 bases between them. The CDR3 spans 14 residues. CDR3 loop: CASSLGKLNYGYTF. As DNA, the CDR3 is TGTGCCAGCAGTTTAGGGAAGCTCAACTATGGCTACACCTTC.

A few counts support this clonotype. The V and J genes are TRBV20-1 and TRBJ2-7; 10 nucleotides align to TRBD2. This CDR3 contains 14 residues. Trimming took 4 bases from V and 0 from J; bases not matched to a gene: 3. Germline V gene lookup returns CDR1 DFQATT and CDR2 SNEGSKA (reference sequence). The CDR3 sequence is CSAISGGTSYEQYF. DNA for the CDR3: TGCAGTGCTATTAGCGGGGGGACCTCCTACGAGCAGTACTTC.

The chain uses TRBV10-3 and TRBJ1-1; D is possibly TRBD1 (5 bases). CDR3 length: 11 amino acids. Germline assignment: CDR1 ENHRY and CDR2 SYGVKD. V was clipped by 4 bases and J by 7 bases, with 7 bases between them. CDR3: CAISGDREAFF. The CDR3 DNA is TGTGCCATCAGTGGGGACCGTGAAGCTTTCTTT.

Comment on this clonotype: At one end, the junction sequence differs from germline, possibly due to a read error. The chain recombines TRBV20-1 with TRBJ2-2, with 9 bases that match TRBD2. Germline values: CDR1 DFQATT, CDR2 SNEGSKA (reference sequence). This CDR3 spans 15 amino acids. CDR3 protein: CCARDLSGGSGELFF. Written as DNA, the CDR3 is TGCTGTGCTAGAGATCTTAGCGGGGGAAGCGGGGAGCTGTTTTTT.

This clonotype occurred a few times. As DNA, the CDR3 is TGTGCCTCGGAGGGCCTTGGCTACAATGAGCAGTTCTTC. Its protein is CASEGLGYNEQFF. This chain connects TRBV5-6 to TRBJ2-1; a weak D match, TRBD2 (6 bases). This CDR3 has 13 amino acids. Trimming left V 10 bases short and J 3 bases short, with 14 bases between. Germline assignment: CDR1 SGHDT and CDR2 YYEEEE.

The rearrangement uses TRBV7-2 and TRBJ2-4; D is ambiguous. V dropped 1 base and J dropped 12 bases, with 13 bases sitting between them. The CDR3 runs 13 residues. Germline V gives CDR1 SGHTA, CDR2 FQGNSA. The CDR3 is CASSLETSRSQYF. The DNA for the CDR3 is TGTGCCAGCAGCTTAGAAACGTCGCGGTCTCAGTACTTC.

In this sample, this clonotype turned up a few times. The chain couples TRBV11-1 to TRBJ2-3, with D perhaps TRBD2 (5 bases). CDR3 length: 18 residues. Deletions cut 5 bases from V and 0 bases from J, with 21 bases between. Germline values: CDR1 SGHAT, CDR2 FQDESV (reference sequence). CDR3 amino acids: CASSHTKGGGRSTDTQYF. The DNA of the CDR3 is TGTGCCAGCAGCCACACCAAGGGTGGCGGGCGTAGCACAGATACGCAGTATTTT.

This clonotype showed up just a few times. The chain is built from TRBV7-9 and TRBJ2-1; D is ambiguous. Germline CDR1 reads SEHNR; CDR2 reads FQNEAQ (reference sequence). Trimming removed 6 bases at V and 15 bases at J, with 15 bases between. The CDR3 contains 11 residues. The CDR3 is CASSPAVILFF. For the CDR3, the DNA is TGTGCCAGCAGTCCGGCCGTAATTCTGTTCTTC.